These 26 T cell receptor beta chains share one sample of origin, sequenced in a study of T cells after yellow fever vaccination. TCRdb passed the 5' RACE reads through MiXCR, listing each CDR3 protein once. Counted here are a few hundred thousand distinct CDR3 sequences, roughly 4% occurring once; the ten biggest clones make up approximately 23%. Sample: PBMCs, taken 5 days after the yellow fever booster vaccination. Receptors originate from a young man who received the YFV17D yellow fever vaccine.

This clonotype turned up a few times. The CDR3 sequence: CSARPPSGAPGTQYF. The DNA of the CDR3 is TGCAGTGCCCGTCCCCCTAGCGGGGCGCCGGGTACGCAGTATTTT. The chain combines TRBV20-1 with TRBJ2-3; TRBD2 agrees at 9 bases. This CDR3 comprises 15 residues. Looked up from germline, CDR1 is DFQATT and CDR2 is SNEGSKA (reference sequence). With 6 bases clipped from V and 8 bases from J, the junction kept 15 bases outside the gene matches.

This clonotype appeared many times. J is TRBJ2-5 and V is TRBV7-2; D possibly corresponds to TRBD1 (7 bases). Deletions cut 3 bases from V and 5 bases from J, with 10 bases between. The CDR3 has 13 residues. CDR1 and CDR2 (germline): SGHTA, FQGNSA. For the CDR3, the DNA is TGTGCCAGCAGCTTTCAGGGGGGCGAGACCCAGTACTTC. Encoded protein: CASSFQGGETQYF. The complete variable domain, with remaining parts taken from reference TRBV7-2 and TRBJ2-5, reads GAGVSQSPSNKVTEKGKDVELRCDPISGHTALYWYRQSLGQGLEFLIYFQGNSAPDKSGLPSDRFSAERTGGSVSTLTIQRTQQEDSAVYLCASSFQGGETQYFGPGTRLLVL.

This clonotype appeared a few times. The chain is built from TRBV7-9 and TRBJ2-3, with TRBD2 matching 7 bases. J gave up 1 base and V 11 bases, and 9 bases lay outside the gene matches. CDR1 and CDR2 (germline): SEHNR, FQNEAQ (reference sequence). This CDR3 is 14 amino acids long. The CDR3 region is CAARLAGGTDTQYF. CDR3 nucleotide sequence: TGTGCCGCCCGATTGGCGGGGGGCACAGATACGCAGTATTTT.

This clonotype was seen ten or more times. The chain employs TRBV5-1 and TRBJ2-7; possibly TRBD1 or TRBD2 for D (5 bases each). The CDR3 length is 15 residues. Trimming cost V 1 base and J 6 bases, with 17 bases left between them. From germline, CDR1 is SGHRS and CDR2 YFSETQ. CDR3 residues: CASSLYSGTGLEQYF. CDR3 nucleotides: TGCGCCAGCAGCTTGTACTCGGGGACGGGGCTCGAGCAGTACTTC.

This clonotype was picked up a small number of times. The chain uses TRBV20-1 and TRBJ2-1; D is perhaps TRBD2 (6 bases). Germline V gene sequence: CDR1 DFQATT, CDR2 SNEGSKA (reference sequence). V was cut by 0 bases and J by 0 bases, with 9 bases left in between. CDR3 length: 15 amino acids. For the CDR3, the DNA is TGCAGTGCTAGAGAACCGGGGGACTCCTACAATGAGCAGTTCTTC. Translating gives CSAREPGDSYNEQFF.

This clonotype was seen only a few times. The chain has TRBV7-9 and TRBJ2-5, with a possible D match to TRBD1 (5 bases). Germline CDR1 reads SEHNR; CDR2 reads FQNEAQ (reference sequence). Trimming removed 5 bases at V and 2 bases at J, with 9 bases between. This CDR3 contains 13 residues. The CDR3 nucleotides read TGTGCCAGCAGCCCGGACAAGCAAGAGACCCAGTACTTC. This sequence encodes CASSPDKQETQYF. Supplemented by reference TRBV7-9 and TRBJ2-5, the full variable domain reads DTGVSQNPRHKITKRGQNVTFRCDPISEHNRLYWYRQTLGQGPEFLTYFQNEAQLEKSRLLSDRFSAERPKGSFSTLEIQRTEQGDSAMYLCASSPDKQETQYFGPGTRLLVL.

This clonotype appeared a few times. This chain connects TRBV6-2 or TRBV6-3 to TRBJ1-5; D uncertain. Per germline, CDR1 MNHEY and CDR2 SVGEGT. The CDR3 has 15 amino acids. The V end was cut by 3 bases, the J end by 0 bases, with 9 bases between. The CDR3 DNA sequence: TGTGCCAGCAGTTATTCACTCGATAGCAATCAGCCCCAGCATTTT. Its protein is CASSYSLDSNQPQHF.

The rearrangement joins TRBV14 to TRBJ2-3; 9 bases fit TRBD2. Unmatched junction bases numbered 3, after V lost 2 bases and J lost 3 bases. This CDR3 is 15 amino acids long. The germline CDR1 and CDR2 sequences are SGHDN and FVKESK. CDR3 region: CASSQRLAETDTQYF. DNA of the CDR3: TGTGCCAGCAGCCAACGACTAGCGGAAACAGATACGCAGTATTTT.

This clonotype was counted ten times or more. V gene TRBV28 combines with J gene TRBJ1-1; the D gene is possibly TRBD1 (5 bases). CDR1 and CDR2 from the germline V gene are MDHEN and SYDVKM. Trimming shortened V by 6 bases and J by 10 bases, and 12 bases separated the two germline ends. The CDR3 sequence is 11 residues long. The CDR3: CASSLGGGAFF. Written as DNA, the CDR3 is TGTGCCAGCAGCCTGGGGGGTGGAGCTTTCTTT. The full variable domain, completed using reference TRBV28 and TRBJ1-1, is DVKVTQSSRYLVKRTGEKVFLECVQDMDHENMFWYRQDPGLGLRLIYFSYDVKMKEKGDIPEGYSVSREKKERFSLILESASTNQTSMYLCASSLGGGAFFGQGTRLTVV.

A few counts support this clonotype. The chain uses TRBV19 and TRBJ2-6; D is tentatively TRBD1 or TRBD2 (5 bases each). V lost 7 bases to trimming and J lost 0 bases, with 13 bases between them. Germline V gene lookup returns CDR1 LNHDA and CDR2 SQIVND (reference sequence). The CDR3 is 16 amino acids. The CDR3 reads CASINPGLSGANVLTF. The CDR3 bases are TGTGCCAGTATAAACCCGGGGCTCTCTGGGGCCAACGTCCTGACTTTC.

The J gene is TRBJ1-2, the V gene TRBV20-1; 7 bases agree with TRBD1. Germline CDR1 DFQATT, CDR2 SNEGSKA (reference sequence). The J segment lost 3 bases and the V segment lost 0 bases, leaving 7 bases of the junction unmatched. The CDR3 is 15 residues long. The CDR3 DNA reads TGCAGTGCTAGAGATCCGACAGGGAGGGACTATGGCTACACCTTC. Protein: CSARDPTGRDYGYTF.

In its sample, this clonotype was seen many times. V is TRBV27 and J is TRBJ2-3, with TRBD2 matching over 8 bases. Trimming removed 6 bases from V and 0 bases from J; junction bases left unmatched: 5. The CDR3 covers 15 residues. Germline assignment: CDR1 MNHEY and CDR2 SMNVEV (reference sequence). CDR3: CASRPLAASTDTQYF. In nucleotides, the CDR3 is TGTGCCAGCAGGCCACTAGCGGCTAGCACAGATACGCAGTATTTT.

This clonotype was detected only a few times. V usage is TRBV6-1 and J usage is TRBJ2-1; D unresolved. Germline values: CDR1 MNHNS, CDR2 SASEGT. Trimming took 0 bases from V and 1 from J, leaving 13 bases between them. The CDR3 is made up of 17 amino acids. The CDR3: CASSEALWGGSYNEQFF. CDR3 nucleotide sequence: TGTGCCAGCAGTGAAGCGCTTTGGGGTGGGTCCTACAATGAGCAGTTCTTC.

This chain joins TRBV5-1 and TRBJ2-3; D is unclear. The V end was cut by 0 bases, the J end by 0 bases, with 11 bases between. The CDR3 extends over 16 amino acids. CDR1 is SGHRS, CDR2 YFSETQ, per germline. This chain's CDR3 is CASSLAGDTSTDTQYF. For the CDR3, the DNA is TGCGCCAGCAGCTTGGCCGGCGATACCAGCACAGATACGCAGTATTTT.

This clonotype was found a few times. The CDR3, as DNA: TGTGCCAGCAGCGTTAAAGACAGGGCAGCTGAAAAACTGTTTTTT. It yields the protein CASSVKDRAAEKLFF. This chain uses TRBV5-4 with TRBJ1-4, with 7 nucleotides matching TRBD1. The CDR3 totals 15 residues. The ends lost 4 bases at V and 7 bases at J; junction bases unmatched: 10. CDR1 is SGHNT, CDR2 YYREEE, per germline (reference sequence).

This clonotype was counted at least ten times. The chain recombines TRBV20-1 with TRBJ2-3, with a tentative D call TRBD1 (5 bases). In germline, CDR1 is DFQATT, CDR2 SNEGSKA (reference sequence). The CDR3 runs 13 residues. Trimming removed 6 bases from V and 7 bases from J, with 17 bases in between. The CDR3 loop reads CSAPEVGPYTQYF. Here the CDR3 DNA reads TGCAGTGCCCCCGAAGTGGGGCCGTATACGCAGTATTTT.

The chain combines TRBV7-9 with TRBJ1-1, with D unclear. The V end lost 6 bases, the J end lost 7 bases, and 15 bases lay between the germline ends. The CDR3 is 13 residues long. Germline V gene sequence: CDR1 SEHNR, CDR2 FQNEAQ (reference sequence). Written as DNA, the CDR3 is TGTGCCAGCAGTCATCTCTGGCAGGTTGAAGCTTTCTTT. Amino acids: CASSHLWQVEAFF.

This clonotype was detected ten times or more. This chain joins TRBV7-2 and TRBJ1-1; D remains ambiguous. In germline, CDR1 is SGHTA, CDR2 FQGNSA. V was clipped by 5 bases and J by 6 bases, with 13 bases between them. The CDR3 has 13 residues. CDR3 nucleotides: TGTGCCAGCAGCCCGGAGGCCGGGGCTGAAGCTTTCTTT. Amino acids: CASSPEAGAEAFF.

This clonotype appeared a few times. The V gene is TRBV6-1, the J gene TRBJ1-1, with unresolved D. The CDR3 runs 13 residues. Germline CDR1 and CDR2: MNHNS and SASEGT. Trimming took 0 bases from V and 11 from J, leaving 13 bases between them. In DNA form, the CDR3 reads TGTGCCAGCAGTGAAGCATACGGCCTCGACGCTTTCTTT. Its translation: CASSEAYGLDAFF.

The sample holds many counts of this clonotype. The J gene is TRBJ1-1, the V gene TRBV4-1; D is undetermined. Germline CDR1 MGHRA, CDR2 YSYEKL. Trimming took off 0 bases at V and 10 bases at J, with 12 bases between the two ends. This CDR3 is built from 13 residues. The CDR3 reads CASSQDSRVAAFF. CDR3 nucleotides: TGCGCCAGCAGCCAAGATTCGCGGGTAGCAGCTTTCTTT.

This clonotype occurred many times. The chain couples TRBV7-2 to TRBJ1-1, with 7 bases matching TRBD1. Germline loops: CDR1 SGHTA, CDR2 FQGNSA. Trimming removed 3 bases from V and 6 bases from J; junction bases left unmatched: 4. The CDR3 has 13 residues. CDR3 residues: CASSFKGAAEAFF. In DNA form, the CDR3 reads TGTGCCAGCAGCTTCAAGGGGGCTGCTGAAGCTTTCTTT.

In this sample, this clonotype turned up a few times. V and J are TRBV4-3 and TRBJ2-3; 7 nucleotides agree with TRBD2. The CDR3 totals 12 residues. CDR1 is LGHNA, CDR2 YSLEER, per germline. CDR3 sequence (DNA): TGCGCAGGGGAGCGGGGCCCAGATACGCAGTATTTT. It encodes CAGERGPDTQYF.

There are many counts of this clonotype. Relative to the germline gene, one junction end is altered; a read error may explain this. The chain joins TRBV5-1 to TRBJ1-2, with 8 bases identical to TRBD1. Germline V CDR1 and CDR2: SGHRS, YFSETQ. The CDR3 is made up of 13 amino acids. Here the CDR3 DNA reads TGTGCCAGCAGCCTTGGACAGGGTGATGGCTACACCTTC. Translating gives CASSLGQGDGYTF.

The gene calls are TRBV23-1 and TRBJ2-2; D is perhaps TRBD1 or TRBD2 (5 bases each). TRBV23-1 is known as an ORF, though its function is uncertain. This CDR3 contains 17 residues. V lost 0 bases to trimming and J lost 0 bases, with 11 bases between them. CDR3 bases: TGCGCCAGCAGTCAATCTGGGACCGAGCCGAACACCGGGGAGCTGTTTTTT. Amino acids: CASSQSGTEPNTGELFF.

There are many counts of this clonotype. The V call is TRBV5-1, the J call TRBJ1-1; D is uncertain. V lost 4 bases and J 4 bases, leaving 17 bases between the germline ends. This CDR3 is built from 15 residues. The germline V gene encodes CDR1 SGHRS and CDR2 YFSETQ. The CDR3: CASSRRPGSSTEAFF. Here the CDR3 DNA reads TGCGCCAGCAGCCGCCGTCCGGGATCGAGCACTGAAGCTTTCTTT.

Ten or more counts support this clonotype. V and J are TRBV5-1 and TRBJ1-6; the D is unclear. CDR1 is SGHRS and CDR2 is YFSETQ in the germline V gene. This CDR3 spans 14 amino acids. Deletions cut 0 bases from V and 5 bases from J, with 6 bases between. The CDR3 nucleotides are TGCGCCAGCAGCTTGGCGGGGAATAATTCACCCCTCCACTTT. This encodes CASSLAGNNSPLHF.